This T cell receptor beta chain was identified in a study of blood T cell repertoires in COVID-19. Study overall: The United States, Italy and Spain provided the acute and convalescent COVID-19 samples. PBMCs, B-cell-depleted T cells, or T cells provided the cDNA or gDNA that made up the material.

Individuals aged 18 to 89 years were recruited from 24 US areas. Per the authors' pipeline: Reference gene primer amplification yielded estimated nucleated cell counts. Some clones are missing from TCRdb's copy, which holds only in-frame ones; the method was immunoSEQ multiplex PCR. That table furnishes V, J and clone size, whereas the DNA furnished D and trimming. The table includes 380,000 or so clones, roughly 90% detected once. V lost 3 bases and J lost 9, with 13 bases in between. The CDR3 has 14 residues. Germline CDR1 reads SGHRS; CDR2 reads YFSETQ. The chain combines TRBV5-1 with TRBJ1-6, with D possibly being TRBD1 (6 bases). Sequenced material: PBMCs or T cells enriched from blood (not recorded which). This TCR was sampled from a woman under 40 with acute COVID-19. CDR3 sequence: CASSSGDILSPLHF. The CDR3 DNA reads TGCGCCAGCAGCTCTGGGGACATCCTTTCACCCCTCCACTTT.